The table lists the clone carrying this T cell receptor beta chain with many counts. TCRdb independently ran MiXCR on the 5' RACE reads; one entry per CDR3 protein. The top ten clones hold 1.1% of a sample with 230,000 or so distinct CDR3 sequences, about 7% of them seen once. The data belong to a study of T cells after yellow fever vaccination. Study as a whole: Where fractions had low cell numbers, libraries were prepared from them with the SMART-Seq v4 Ultra Low Input RNA kit.

In germline, CDR1 is LGHNT, CDR2 FRNRAP. The CDR3 sequence is 19 residues long. J gave up 1 base and V 4 bases, and 10 bases lay outside the gene matches. The sequence derives from a man aged 25-40 years who received the YFV17D yellow fever vaccine. Sequenced material: CD4+ T cells sorted from PBMCs, taken on the day of the yellow fever booster vaccination. This chain joins TRBV12-5 and TRBJ2-1; 13 bases are a match to TRBD2. The CDR3 nucleotides are TGTGCTAGTGGTTCTGGGACTAGCGGGGTCTCCGGATCCTACAATGAGCAGTTCTTC. Protein product: CASGSGTSGVSGSYNEQFF.